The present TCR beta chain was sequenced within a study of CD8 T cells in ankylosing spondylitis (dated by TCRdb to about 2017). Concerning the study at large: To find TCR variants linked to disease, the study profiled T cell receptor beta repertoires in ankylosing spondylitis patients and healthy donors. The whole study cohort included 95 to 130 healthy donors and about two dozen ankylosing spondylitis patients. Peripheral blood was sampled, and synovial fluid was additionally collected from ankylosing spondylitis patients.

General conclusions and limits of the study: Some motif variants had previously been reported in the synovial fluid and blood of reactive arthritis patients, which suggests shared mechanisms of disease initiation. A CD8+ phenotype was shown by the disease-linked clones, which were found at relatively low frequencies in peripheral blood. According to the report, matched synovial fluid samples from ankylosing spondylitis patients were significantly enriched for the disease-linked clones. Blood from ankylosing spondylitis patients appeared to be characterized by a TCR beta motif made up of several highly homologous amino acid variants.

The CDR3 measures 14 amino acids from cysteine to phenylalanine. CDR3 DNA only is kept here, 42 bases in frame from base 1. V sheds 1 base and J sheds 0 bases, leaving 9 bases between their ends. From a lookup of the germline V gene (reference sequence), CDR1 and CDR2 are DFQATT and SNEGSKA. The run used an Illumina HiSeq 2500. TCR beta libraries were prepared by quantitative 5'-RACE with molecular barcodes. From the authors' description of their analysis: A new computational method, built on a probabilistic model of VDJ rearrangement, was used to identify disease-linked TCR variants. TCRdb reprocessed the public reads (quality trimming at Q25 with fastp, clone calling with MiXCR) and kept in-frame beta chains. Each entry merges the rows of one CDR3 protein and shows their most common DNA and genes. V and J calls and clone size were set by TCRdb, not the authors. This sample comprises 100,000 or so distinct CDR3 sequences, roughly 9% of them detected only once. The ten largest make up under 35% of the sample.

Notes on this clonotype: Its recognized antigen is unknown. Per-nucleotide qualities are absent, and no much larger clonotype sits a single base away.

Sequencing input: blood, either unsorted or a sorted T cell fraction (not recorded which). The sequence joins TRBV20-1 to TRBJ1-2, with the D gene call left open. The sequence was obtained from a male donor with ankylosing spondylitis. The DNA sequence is TGCAGTGCTAGAGTTGTCGTACCTAACTATGGCTACACCTTC. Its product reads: CSARVVVPNYGYTF.